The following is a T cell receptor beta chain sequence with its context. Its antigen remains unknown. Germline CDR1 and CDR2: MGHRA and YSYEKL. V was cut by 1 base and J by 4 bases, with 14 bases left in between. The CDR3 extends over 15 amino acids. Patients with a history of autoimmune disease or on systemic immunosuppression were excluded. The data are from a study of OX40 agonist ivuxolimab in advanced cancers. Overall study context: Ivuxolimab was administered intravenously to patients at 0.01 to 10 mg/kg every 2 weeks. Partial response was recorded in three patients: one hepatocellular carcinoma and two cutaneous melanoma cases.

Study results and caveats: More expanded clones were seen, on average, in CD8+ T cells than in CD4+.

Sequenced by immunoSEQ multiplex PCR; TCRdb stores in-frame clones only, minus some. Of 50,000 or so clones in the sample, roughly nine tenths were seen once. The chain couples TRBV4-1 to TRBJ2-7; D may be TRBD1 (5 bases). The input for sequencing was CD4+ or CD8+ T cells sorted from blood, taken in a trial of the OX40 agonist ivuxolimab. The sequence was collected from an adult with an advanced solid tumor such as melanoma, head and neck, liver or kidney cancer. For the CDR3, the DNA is TGCGCCAGCAGCCAAGCCGCAGGGATTAATTACGAGCAGTACTTC. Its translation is CASSQAAGINYEQYF.